The rows below give T cell receptor beta chains drawn from one sample of a study of blood T cell repertoires in COVID-19. Clones were sequenced by immunoSEQ multiplex PCR, and TCRdb holds only the in-frame ones, with some missing. Seen here are roughly 40,000 clones, about 75% observed once, and the top ten hold about 8.5%. Material for sequencing was peripheral blood. The receptors were gathered from an older man with active or convalescent COVID-19. The conserved cysteine and the conserved F or W are not part of the CDR3 here.

TRBV10-3,TRBJ1-2,AISRDTYGYT
TRBV28,TRBJ1-2,ASRNTGYYGYT
TRBV30,TRBJ1-6,AWSASGEVLH
TRBV12-3/TRBV12-4,TRBJ1-4,ATRGRDEKLF
TRBV14,TRBJ2-7,ASSPRLKDRGTRGQY
TRBV28,TRBJ1-1,ASSPNRGTEAF
TRBV20-1,TRBJ1-5,RAQGKGPQH
TRBV30,TRBJ2-7,AWSPGTAVYEQY
TRBV5-5,TRBJ2-1,ASSPRQGFNEQF
TRBV5-1,TRBJ1-6,ASSSGQGYSPLH
TRBV11-1,TRBJ2-5,ASSRERGRAETQY
TRBV27,TRBJ2-5,ASSGGGGGRVETQY
TRBV10-3,TRBJ1-1,AISVQGENTEAF
TRBV27,TRBJ1-2,ASSSKTGAYGYT
TRBV4-2,TRBJ2-5,ASSQDGGGRPETQY
TRBV6-1,TRBJ2-2,ASSGATGTGGADGELF
TRBV11-2,TRBJ1-2,ASSPRGGMGYYGYT
TRBV10-3,TRBJ1-1,AISDQGEAF